This T cell receptor beta chain is drawn from a study of shared clonotypes between healthy human individuals. This CDR3 contains 17 residues. V dropped 5 bases and J dropped 4; count of bases not matched to a gene: 8. The germline CDR1 and CDR2 sequences are SEHNR and FQNEAQ (reference sequence). Clones were sequenced by immunoSEQ multiplex PCR, and TCRdb holds only the in-frame ones, with some missing. The table shows under 2.5 million clones, with about nine tenths occurring only once. V usage is TRBV7-9 and J usage is TRBJ2-6, with TRBD1 identical over 10 bases. This TCR derives from a man aged 18-30 years in good health. Some clones in this sample may be carry-over from other donors' samples. The specimen was naive CD4+ T cells from PBMCs. Documented subset: CD45RA+ positively selected. CDR3 amino acids: CASSTGTGAAGANVLTF. As DNA, the CDR3 is TGTGCCAGCAGCACCGGGACAGGGGCAGCCGGGGCCAACGTCCTGACTTTC.